This T cell receptor (beta chain) was documented in a study of T cell changes during pregnancy in multiple sclerosis. The CDR3 has 14 residues. With 2 bases removed from V and 4 bases from J, the gap between germline ends came to 11 bases. Germline values: CDR1 MNHNY, CDR2 SVGAGI (reference sequence). The assay was immunoSEQ multiplex PCR, and TCRdb's table has in-frame clones only and misses some. The table lists fewer than 40,000 clones, over 90% of them singletons. Sequenced here: CD4+ T cells from peripheral blood mononuclear cells, sampled after pregnancy. V and J are TRBV6-6 and TRBJ1-1; no reliable D call. This TCR was sampled from a female donor in good health, enrolled as a control in a pregnancy study. Here the CDR3 DNA reads TGTGCCAGCAGTTACCCGGGAGGTGGCACTGAAGCTTTCTTT. It specifies CASSYPGGGTEAFF.